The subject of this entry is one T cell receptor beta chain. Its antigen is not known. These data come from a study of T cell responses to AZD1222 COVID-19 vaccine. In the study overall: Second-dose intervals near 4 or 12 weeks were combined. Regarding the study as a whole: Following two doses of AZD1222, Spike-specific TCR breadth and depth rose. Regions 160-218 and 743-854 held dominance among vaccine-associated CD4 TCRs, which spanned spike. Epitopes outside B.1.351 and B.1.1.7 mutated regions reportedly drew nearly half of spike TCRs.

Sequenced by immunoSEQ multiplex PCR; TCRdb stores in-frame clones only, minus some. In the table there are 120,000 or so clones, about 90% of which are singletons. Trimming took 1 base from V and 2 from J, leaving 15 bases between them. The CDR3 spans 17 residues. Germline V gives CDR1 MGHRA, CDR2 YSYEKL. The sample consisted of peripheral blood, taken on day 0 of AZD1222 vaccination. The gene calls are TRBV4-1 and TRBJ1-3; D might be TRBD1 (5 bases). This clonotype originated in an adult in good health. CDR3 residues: CASSQGPYRFAGNTIYF. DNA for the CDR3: TGCGCCAGCAGCCAAGGCCCCTACAGGTTCGCTGGAAACACCATATATTTT.